Described below is a single T cell receptor (beta chain) sequence and its context. Its matching antigen is unknown. The CDR3 is made up of 16 amino acids. Germline CDR1 reads MDHEN; CDR2 reads SYDVKM. The data derive from a study of monozygotic twins with inflammatory bowel disease. Study-wide points: Lower sharing of clonotypes with other individuals was seen in IBD patients than in healthy twins. This was most marked in patients showing signs of disease activity. In patient repertoires, differing immunosuppressive treatments may have added some variability.

One entry per CDR3 protein, without DNA, is what TCRdb gives after re-calling the 5' RACE reads. The table counts some 400,000 distinct CDR3 sequences; 2.4% lies in the top ten. Researchers collected more than 2 ml of blood per donor. The sequenced sample was blood. The chain carries TRBV28 and TRBJ1-3. This clonotype was sampled from a human donor with ulcerative colitis or Crohn's disease, or a healthy co-twin of an affected twin (not recorded which). This CDR3 is CASSLVSPLDGNTIYF.